What follows are 24 T cell receptor beta chains derived from one specimen sequenced in a study of T cell responses to AZD1222 COVID-19 vaccine. Using immunoSEQ multiplex PCR, the repertoire was profiled, and TCRdb retains in-frame clones only, with some absent. The table includes approximately 70,000 clones, 82% detected once. The sequencing here drew on peripheral blood, taken on day 0 of AZD1222 vaccination. The receptors originated from an adult in good health.

V usage is TRBV7-9 and J usage is TRBJ2-2; 8 positions agree with TRBD2. With 2 bases clipped from V and 5 bases from J, the junction kept 10 bases outside the gene matches. Germline CDR1 and CDR2: SEHNR and FQNEAQ (reference sequence). CDR3 length: 17 residues. Written as DNA, the CDR3 is TGTGCCAGCAGCTTAACCCGCAGCGGGGGCGGGACCGGGGAGCTGTTTTTT. Encoded protein: CASSLTRSGGGTGELFF.

V gene TRBV12-5 combines with J gene TRBJ1-5, with 8 bases fitting TRBD1. After removal of 3 bases from V and 7 bases from J, the junction contained 5 bases not matched to a gene. The CDR3 is 14 amino acids. Germline V lookup: CDR1 LGHNT, CDR2 FRNRAP. This CDR3 reads CASGFGTGGQPQHF. The CDR3 DNA is TGTGCTAGTGGTTTCGGGACAGGCGGACAGCCCCAGCATTTT.

The CDR3 loop reads CASSPQGAYGYTF. Here the CDR3 DNA reads TGTGCCAGTAGCCCACAGGGAGCGTATGGCTACACCTTC. V and J are TRBV19 and TRBJ1-2; D might be TRBD1 (6 bases). Trimming took off 6 bases at V and 5 bases at J, with 13 bases between the two ends. In germline, CDR1 is LNHDA, CDR2 SQIVND (reference sequence). The CDR3 sequence is 13 residues long.

The V call is TRBV9, the J call TRBJ2-7, with D tentatively TRBD2 (8 bases). Per germline, CDR1 SGDLS and CDR2 YYNGEE. V shed 0 bases and J shed 6 bases, with 19 bases lying between them. The CDR3 length is 16 residues. CDR3 sequence: CASSVGDRAGASEQYF. The CDR3 DNA reads TGTGCCAGCAGCGTAGGGGACAGAGCGGGGGCAAGCGAGCAGTACTTC.

There are a few counts of this clone. The chain uses TRBV24-1 and TRBJ1-2; no clear D gene. The germline CDR1 and CDR2 sequences are KGHDR and SFDVKD. The CDR3 extends over 13 amino acids. Trimming shortened V by 5 bases and J by 8 bases, and 14 bases separated the two germline ends. This chain's CDR3 is CATSAPPGDGYTF. Here the CDR3 DNA reads TGTGCCACCAGTGCCCCCCCAGGAGACGGCTACACCTTC.

The V and J genes are TRBV7-8 and TRBJ2-7; 12 bases are a match to TRBD2. CDR3 length: 16 residues. Looked up from germline, CDR1 is SGHVS and CDR2 is FQNEAQ. J lost 3 bases, V lost 5 bases, and 8 bases had no gene match. CDR3 in amino acids: CASSRVASGGDYEQYF. In DNA, the CDR3 is TGTGCCAGCAGCCGGGTGGCTAGCGGGGGGGACTACGAGCAGTACTTC. Looking up the rest from reference TRBV7-8 and TRBJ2-7 gives the full variable domain: GAGVSQSPRYKVAKRGQDVALRCDPISGHVSLFWYQQALGQGPEFLTYFQNEAQLDKSGLPSDRFFAERPEGSVSTLKIQRTQQEDSAVYLCASSRVASGGDYEQYFGPGTRLTVT.

This clone was picked up a small number of times. The chain recombines TRBV5-1 with TRBJ2-2; unclear D gene. The germline V gene encodes CDR1 SGHRS and CDR2 YFSETQ. The CDR3 consists of 14 residues. Trimming stripped 0 bases from V and 4 bases from J, with 7 bases between. CDR3 region: CASSLEPSTGELFF. DNA for the CDR3: TGCGCCAGCAGCTTGGAACCCAGCACCGGGGAGCTGTTTTTT.

The chain links TRBV7-3 to TRBJ2-3; D may be TRBD2 (6 bases). V was clipped by 5 bases and J by 2 bases, with 17 bases between them. This CDR3 contains 16 residues. Germline lookup yields CDR1 SGHTA and CDR2 FQGTGA. The CDR3 reads CASSLGLAGITDTQYF. DNA of the CDR3: TGTGCCAGCAGCCTCGGACTGGCGGGGATCACAGATACGCAGTATTTT.

V is TRBV4-2 and J is TRBJ1-5; D gene uncertain. The CDR3 has 13 residues. The germline V gene has CDR1 LGHNA and CDR2 YNFKEQ. Trimming shortened V by 0 bases and J by 6 bases, and 6 bases separated the two germline ends. The CDR3 region has the DNA TGTGCCAGCAGCCAAGAACGGGGTCAGCCCCAGCATTTT. Residues: CASSQERGQPQHF.

The genes are TRBV6-5 and TRBJ2-5, with 10 bases fitting TRBD1. Germline loops: CDR1 MNHEY, CDR2 SVGAGI. Germline trimming cut 7 bases from V and 3 bases from J; bases unmatched to any gene: 5. The CDR3 is 14 amino acids. CDR3 sequence reads: CASTLDRGEETQYF. The CDR3, as DNA: TGTGCCAGCACCCTGGACAGGGGGGAAGAGACCCAGTACTTC.

The chain uses TRBV3-1 (or the pseudogene TRBV3-2) and TRBJ1-1, with TRBD1 identical over 7 bases. Germline V lookup: CDR1 LGHDT, CDR2 YNNKEL (reference sequence). The ends lost 4 bases at V and 4 bases at J; junction bases unmatched: 9. The CDR3 runs to 15 residues. CDR3 in amino acids: CASSPVEDRITEAFF. CDR3 bases: TGTGCCAGCAGCCCAGTAGAGGACAGGATCACTGAAGCTTTCTTT.

There are a few counts of this clone. The genes are TRBV12-3 or TRBV12-4 and TRBJ2-5, with D uncertain. V was trimmed by 5 bases and J by 5 bases, leaving 12 bases between them. CDR3 length equals 13 residues. The DNA for the CDR3 is TGTGCCAGCAGTCATAGGAGTTATGAGACCCAGTACTTC. Protein sequence: CASSHRSYETQYF.

In this sample, this clone turned up a few times. The chain recombines TRBV5-1 with TRBJ2-1; 9 positions match TRBD1. Germline values: CDR1 SGHRS, CDR2 YFSETQ. This CDR3 is 15 amino acids long. Trimming removed 4 bases from V and 9 bases from J; junction bases left unmatched: 11. CDR3 amino acids: CASSSSGTGNGEQFF. Here the CDR3 DNA reads TGCGCCAGCAGCAGCTCCGGGACAGGGAATGGTGAGCAGTTCTTC. Full variable domain (outside the CDR3, taken from reference TRBV5-1 and TRBJ2-1): KAGVTQTPRYLIKTRGQQVTLSCSPISGHRSVSWYQQTPGQGLQFLFEYFSETQRNKGNFPGRFSGRQFSNSRSEMNVSTLELGDSALYLCASSSSGTGNGEQFFGPGTRLTVL.

The chain carries TRBV15 and TRBJ2-5; perhaps D is TRBD1 or TRBD2 (5 bases each). Germline CDR1 LNHNV, CDR2 YYDKDF (reference sequence). Trimming left V 1 base short and J 9 bases short, with 12 bases between. The CDR3 loop spans 13 amino acids. The chain's CDR3 is CATSRVGVRAQYF. For the CDR3, the DNA is TGTGCCACCAGCAGAGTGGGGGTACGGGCCCAGTACTTC.

This clone rates as medium-sized. This chain links TRBV2 with TRBJ1-2, with TRBD1 matching 11 bases. Germline trimming cut 6 bases from V and 8 bases from J; bases unmatched to any gene: 2. The CDR3 extends over 12 amino acids. The germline V gene encodes CDR1 SNHLY and CDR2 FYNNEI. The CDR3 region has the DNA TGTGCCAGCAGATGGGACAGGGGGGGCTACACCTTC. Translation: CASRWDRGGYTF.

V and J are TRBV7-3 and TRBJ1-2; D unresolved. This CDR3 is built from 13 residues. CDR1 is SGHTA and CDR2 is FQGTGA in the germline V gene. Deletions cut 2 bases from V and 1 base from J, with 5 bases between. The CDR3 DNA sequence: TGTGCCAGCAGCTTACTCAGTAACTATGGCTACACCTTC. This translates into CASSLLSNYGYTF.

V usage is TRBV5-1 and J usage is TRBJ2-3; D unresolved. The CDR3 has 13 residues. Trimming cost V 1 base and J 5 bases, with 8 bases left between them. Germline CDR1 and CDR2: SGHRS and YFSETQ. CDR3 amino acids: CASSLIPLDTQYF. The CDR3 nucleotides read TGCGCCAGCAGCTTGATTCCCCTAGATACGCAGTATTTT.

J is TRBJ2-7 and V is TRBV4-1; D is uncertain. V lost 1 base and J 0 bases, leaving 10 bases between the germline ends. Germline lookup yields CDR1 MGHRA and CDR2 YSYEKL. This CDR3 is built from 15 residues. CDR3 protein: CASSQGRTSSYEQYF. The CDR3 nucleotides are TGCGCCAGCAGCCAAGGCAGGACCTCCTCCTACGAGCAGTACTTC.

This clone was detected only once. The chain has TRBV11-3 and TRBJ2-2; D assignment may be TRBD1 or TRBD2 (5 bases each). The CDR3 is made up of 15 amino acids. Per germline, CDR1 SGHNT and CDR2 YENEEA. Trimming left V 5 bases short and J 1 base short, with 11 bases between. The chain's CDR3 is CASSPPGRNTGELFF. The CDR3 region has the DNA TGTGCCAGCAGCCCCCCGGGGCGGAACACCGGGGAGCTGTTTTTT.

The V gene is TRBV28, the J gene TRBJ2-3, with 13 bases lining up with TRBD2. The junction had 7 bases not matched to a gene; V was cut back by 6 bases and J by 4 bases. The CDR3 has 16 residues. Germline CDR1 reads MDHEN; CDR2 reads SYDVKM. CDR3 sequence reads: CASRPGLAGHADTQYF. CDR3 nucleotides: TGTGCCAGCAGGCCGGGACTAGCGGGGCACGCAGATACGCAGTATTTT. Looking up the rest from reference TRBV28 and TRBJ2-3 gives the full variable domain: DVKVTQSSRYLVKRTGEKVFLECVQDMDHENMFWYRQDPGLGLRLIYFSYDVKMKEKGDIPEGYSVSREKKERFSLILESASTNQTSMYLCASRPGLAGHADTQYFGPGTRLTVL.

The chain carries TRBV7-2 and TRBJ1-2; 8 positions agree with TRBD1. The length of the CDR3 is 14 residues. Unmatched junction bases numbered 3, after V lost 1 base and J lost 5 bases. Germline V gene data show CDR1 as SGHTA and CDR2 as FQGNSA. CDR3 sequence (DNA): TGTGCCAGCAGCTTAGTGACAGGGGAGTATGGCTACACCTTC. Amino acids: CASSLVTGEYGYTF.

This chain links TRBV21-1 with TRBJ2-7; the table calls TRBD2, which could not be checked here. TRBV21-1 is a pseudogene locus. The CDR3 length is 14 residues. The CDR3 here is CASSTQRRDYEQYF. CDR3 DNA: TGTGCCAGCAGCACCCAGAGGAGAGACTACGAGCAGTACTTC.

V is TRBV11-2 and J is TRBJ2-3; D uncertain. The CDR3 has 13 residues. Germline-derived CDR1 and CDR2 are SGHAT and FQNNGV. Trimming stripped 5 bases from V and 6 bases from J, with 12 bases between. CDR3 sequence reads: CASSPRKGDTQYF. CDR3 bases: TGTGCCAGCAGCCCGCGAAAAGGGGATACGCAGTATTTT. Full variable domain (missing parts from reference TRBV11-2 and TRBJ2-3): EAGVAQSPRYKIIEKRQSVAFWCNPISGHATLYWYQQILGQGPKLLIQFQNNGVVDDSQLPKDRFSAERLKGVDSTLKIQPAKLEDSAVYLCASSPRKGDTQYFGPGTRLTVL.

This rearrangement joins TRBV1 to TRBJ2-7; the table's D call, TRBD2, was not checked against the DNA. TRBV1 is an annotated pseudogene. The CDR3 covers 21 residues. CDR3 sequence reads: CTSSQDQLVTSGERSSYEQYF. The CDR3 DNA reads as TGCACCAGCAGCCAAGATCAGTTGGTGACTAGCGGGGAAAGGAGCTCCTACGAGCAGTACTTC.